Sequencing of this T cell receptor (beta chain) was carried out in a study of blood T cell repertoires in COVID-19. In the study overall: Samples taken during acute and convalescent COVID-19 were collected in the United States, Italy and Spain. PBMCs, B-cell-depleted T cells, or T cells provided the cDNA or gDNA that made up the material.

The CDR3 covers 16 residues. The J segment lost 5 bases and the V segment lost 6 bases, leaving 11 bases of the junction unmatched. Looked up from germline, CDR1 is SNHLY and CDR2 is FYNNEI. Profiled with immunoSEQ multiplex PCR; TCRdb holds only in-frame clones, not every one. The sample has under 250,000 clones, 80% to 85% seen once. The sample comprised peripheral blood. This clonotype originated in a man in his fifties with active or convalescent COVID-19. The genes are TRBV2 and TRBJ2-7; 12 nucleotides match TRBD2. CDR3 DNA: TGTGCCAGCAGCTCTCGGACTAGCGGGGAAATACACGAGCAGTACTTC. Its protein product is CASSSRTSGEIHEQYF.